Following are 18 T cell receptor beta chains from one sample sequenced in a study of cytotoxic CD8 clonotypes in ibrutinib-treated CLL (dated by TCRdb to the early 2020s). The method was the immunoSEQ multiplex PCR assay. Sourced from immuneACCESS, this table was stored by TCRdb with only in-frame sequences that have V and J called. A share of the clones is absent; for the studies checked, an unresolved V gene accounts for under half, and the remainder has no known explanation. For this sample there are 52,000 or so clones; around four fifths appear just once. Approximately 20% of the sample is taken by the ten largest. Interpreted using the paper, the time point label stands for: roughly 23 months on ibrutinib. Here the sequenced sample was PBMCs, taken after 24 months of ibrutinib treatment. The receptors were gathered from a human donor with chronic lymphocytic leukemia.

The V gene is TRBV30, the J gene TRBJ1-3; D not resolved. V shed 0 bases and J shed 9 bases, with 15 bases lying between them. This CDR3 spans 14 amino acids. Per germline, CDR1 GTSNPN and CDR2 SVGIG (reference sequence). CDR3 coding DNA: TGTGCCTGGAGTGTAGGACCTGGAGGGCGCACCATATATTTT. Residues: CAWSVGPGGRTIYF. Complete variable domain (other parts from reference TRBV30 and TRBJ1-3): SQTIHQWPATLVQPVGSPLSLECTVEGTSNPNLYWYRQAAGRGLQLLFYSVGIGQISSEVPQNLSASRPQDRQFILSSKKLLLSDSGFYLCAWSVGPGGRTIYFGEGSWLTVV.

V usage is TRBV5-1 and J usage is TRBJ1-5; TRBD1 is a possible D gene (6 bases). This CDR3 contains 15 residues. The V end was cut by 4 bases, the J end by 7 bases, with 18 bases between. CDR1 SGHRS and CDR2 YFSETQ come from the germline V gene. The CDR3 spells CASSPSGEGRQPQHF. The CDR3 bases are TGCGCCAGCAGCCCGTCAGGGGAAGGGCGCCAGCCCCAGCATTTT.

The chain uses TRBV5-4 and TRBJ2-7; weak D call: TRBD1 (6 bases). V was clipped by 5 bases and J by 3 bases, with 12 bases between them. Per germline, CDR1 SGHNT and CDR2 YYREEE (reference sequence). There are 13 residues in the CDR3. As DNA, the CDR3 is TGTGCCAGCAGTACAGGGTTGGGCTACGAGCAGTACTTC. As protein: CASSTGLGYEQYF.

DNA of the CDR3: TGTGCCAGCAGTGCGCGGCCCGAAGGTGGCTACACCTTC. Protein sequence: CASSARPEGGYTF. The rearrangement links TRBV2 to TRBJ1-2; D is uncertain. Trimming took off 4 bases at V and 7 bases at J, with 13 bases between the two ends. Per germline, CDR1 SNHLY and CDR2 FYNNEI. This CDR3 has 13 residues.

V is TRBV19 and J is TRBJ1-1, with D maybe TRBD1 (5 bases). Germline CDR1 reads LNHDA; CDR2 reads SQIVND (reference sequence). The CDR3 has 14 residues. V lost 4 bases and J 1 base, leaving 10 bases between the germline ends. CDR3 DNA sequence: TGTGCCAGTAGTAAACCGGGACGGAACACTGAAGCTTTCTTT. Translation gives CASSKPGRNTEAFF.

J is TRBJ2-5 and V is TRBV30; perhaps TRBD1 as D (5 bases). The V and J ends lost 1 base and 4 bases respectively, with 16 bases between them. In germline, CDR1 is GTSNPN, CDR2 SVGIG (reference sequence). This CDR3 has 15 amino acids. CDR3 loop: CAWSETGNEGETQYF. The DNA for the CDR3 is TGTGCCTGGAGTGAAACAGGTAACGAAGGAGAGACCCAGTACTTC.

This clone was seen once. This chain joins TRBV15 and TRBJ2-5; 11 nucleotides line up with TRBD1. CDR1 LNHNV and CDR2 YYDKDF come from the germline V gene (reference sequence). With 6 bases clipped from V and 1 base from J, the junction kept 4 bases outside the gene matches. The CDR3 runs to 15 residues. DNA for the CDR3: TGTGCCACCAGACCCGGGACAGGGGGCCAAGAGACCCAGTACTTC. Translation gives CATRPGTGGQETQYF. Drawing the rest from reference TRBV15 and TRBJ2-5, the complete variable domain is DAMVIQNPRYQVTQFGKPVTLSCSQTLNHNVMYWYQQKSSQAPKLLFHYYDKDFNNEADTPDNFQSRRPNTSFCFLDIRSPGLGDTAMYLCATRPGTGGQETQYFGPGTRLLVL.

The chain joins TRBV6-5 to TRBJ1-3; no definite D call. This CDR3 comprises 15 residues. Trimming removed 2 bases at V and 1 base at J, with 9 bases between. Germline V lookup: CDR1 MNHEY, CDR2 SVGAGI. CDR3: CASSYRSGSGNTIYF. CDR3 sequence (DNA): TGTGCCAGCAGTTACAGGTCCGGGTCTGGAAACACCATATATTTT.

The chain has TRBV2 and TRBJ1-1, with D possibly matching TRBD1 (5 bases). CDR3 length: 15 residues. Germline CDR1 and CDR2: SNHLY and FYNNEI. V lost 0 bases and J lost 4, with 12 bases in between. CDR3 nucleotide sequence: TGTGCCAGCAGTGAAGCAAGGGGTTACCGCACTGAAGCTTTCTTT. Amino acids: CASSEARGYRTEAFF.

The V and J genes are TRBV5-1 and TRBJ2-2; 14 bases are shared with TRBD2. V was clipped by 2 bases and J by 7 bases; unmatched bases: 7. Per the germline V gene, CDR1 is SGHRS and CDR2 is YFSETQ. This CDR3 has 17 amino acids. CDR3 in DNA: TGCGCCAGCAGCTTTAAGACTAGCGGGAGGGCCATCGGGGAGCTGTTTTTT. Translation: CASSFKTSGRAIGELFF.

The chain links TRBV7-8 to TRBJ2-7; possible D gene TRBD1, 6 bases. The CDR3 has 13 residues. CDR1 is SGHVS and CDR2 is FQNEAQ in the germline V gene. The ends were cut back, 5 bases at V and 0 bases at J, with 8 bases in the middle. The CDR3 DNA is TGTGCCAGCAGCCCGGACAGCTCCTACGAGCAGTACTTC. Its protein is CASSPDSSYEQYF.

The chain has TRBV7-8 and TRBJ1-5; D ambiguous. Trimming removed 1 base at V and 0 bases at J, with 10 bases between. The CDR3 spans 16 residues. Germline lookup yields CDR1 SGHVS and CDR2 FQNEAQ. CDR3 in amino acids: CASSLGTAYSNQPQHF. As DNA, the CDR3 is TGTGCCAGCAGCTTAGGGACGGCATATAGCAATCAGCCCCAGCATTTT. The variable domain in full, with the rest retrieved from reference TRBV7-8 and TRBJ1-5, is GAGVSQSPRYKVAKRGQDVALRCDPISGHVSLFWYQQALGQGPEFLTYFQNEAQLDKSGLPSDRFFAERPEGSVSTLKIQRTQQEDSAVYLCASSLGTAYSNQPQHFGDGTRLSIL.

The CDR3 DNA is TGCAGCGCGGGACAGGGGGACGAGCAGTACTTC. Its protein product is CSAGQGDEQYF. The rearrangement links TRBV29-1 to TRBJ2-7; 11 nucleotides align to TRBD1. Losses at the gene ends were 7 bases for V and 5 bases for J; bases not matched to a gene: 1. Germline V gives CDR1 SQVTM, CDR2 ANQGSEA. This CDR3 contains 11 residues.

This CDR3 reads CSATDRNEQYF. The CDR3 nucleotides are TGCAGTGCTACTGACAGGAACGAGCAGTACTTC. The J gene is TRBJ2-7, the V gene TRBV20-1; possible D gene TRBD1, 6 bases. CDR1 and CDR2 (germline): DFQATT, SNEGSKA (reference sequence). This CDR3 contains 11 residues. V lost 4 bases, J lost 5 bases, and 9 bases lay in between.

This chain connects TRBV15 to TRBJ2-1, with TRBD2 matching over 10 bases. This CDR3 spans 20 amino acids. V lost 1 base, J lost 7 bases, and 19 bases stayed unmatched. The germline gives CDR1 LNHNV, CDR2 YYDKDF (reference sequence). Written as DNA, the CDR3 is TGTGCCACCAGCAGAGGAGACAGGAGGCATATTCCGGGACTAGCGAATGAGCAGTTCTTC. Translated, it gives CATSRGDRRHIPGLANEQFF.

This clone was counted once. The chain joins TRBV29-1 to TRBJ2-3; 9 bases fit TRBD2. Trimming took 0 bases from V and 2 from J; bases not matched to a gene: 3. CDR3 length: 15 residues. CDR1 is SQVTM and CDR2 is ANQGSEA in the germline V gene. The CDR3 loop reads CSVEETSGYTDTQYF. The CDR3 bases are TGCAGCGTTGAAGAAACTAGCGGGTACACAGATACGCAGTATTTT.

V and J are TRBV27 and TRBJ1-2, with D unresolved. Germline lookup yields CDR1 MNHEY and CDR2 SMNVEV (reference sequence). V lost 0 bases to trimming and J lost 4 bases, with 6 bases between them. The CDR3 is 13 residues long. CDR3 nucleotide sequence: TGTGCCAGCAGTTTATCAGCGACCTATGGCTACACCTTC. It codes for CASSLSATYGYTF.

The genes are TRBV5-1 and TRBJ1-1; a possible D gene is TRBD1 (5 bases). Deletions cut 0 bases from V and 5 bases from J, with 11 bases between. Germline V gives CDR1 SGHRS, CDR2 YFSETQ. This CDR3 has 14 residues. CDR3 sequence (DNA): TGCGCCAGCAGCTTGGAGGCGGGGCGGACTGAAGCTTTCTTT. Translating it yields CASSLEAGRTEAFF.